This T cell receptor (beta chain) was recorded in a study of T cells after yellow fever vaccination (dated by TCRdb to about 2019). With respect to the entire study: The SMART-Seq v4 Ultra Low Input RNA kit was used to prepare libraries from fractions with low cell numbers. The cohort comprised two healthy male donors, one aged 18 to 30 and one aged 30 to 40 years. Bulk TCR alpha and beta repertoires were sequenced longitudinally to track T-cell clones before and after primary and booster YFV17D yellow fever vaccination. Blood was drawn at multiple timepoints before and after primary and secondary immunization, with bulk PBMC replicates and cell subsets isolated. Paper-wide results and their limitations: Only a couple of donors were included in the study, so the extent to which the findings can be generalized is limited. Because abundant contaminating clonotypes from the bulk population could be contained in FACS-sorted repertoires, computational filtering was required. A small share of clonotypes occurred in both CD4 and CD8 compartments, likely arising from convergent recombination. After the booster, most of the clones that had expanded following primary vaccination were detected again (approximately 96% of CD4 and 80% to 90% of CD8), which suggests that memory was broadly maintained. Compared with the primary T-cell response, the secondary T-cell response was faster but weaker, reaching its peak on day 5 rather than on day 15.

Based on the germline V gene, the CDR1 and CDR2 sequences are SGHRS and YFSETQ. The CDR3 starts with the cysteine, ends with the phenylalanine, and has 15 residues. The retained sequence is limited to the CDR3, 45 bases, with the frame set at the first base. V and J lose 6 bases and 1 base, and a span of 13 bases separates them. Turning to this clonotype: Its antigen is unknown. No per-base quality is available; no much larger clone lies one base away.

TCR cDNA was synthesized by 5'RACE template switching, through which a universal primer site and unique molecular identifiers were introduced. Priming of cDNA synthesis was performed from both the TCR alpha and TCR beta constant segments. Libraries were amplified in two PCR steps, with sample barcodes and sequencing adapters added in the second step. Libraries were sequenced on Illumina HiSeq 2500 (2x100 bp) or NovaSeq (2x150 bp). The authors processed their data as follows. MIGEC handled demultiplexing of reads and collapsing into UMI consensus sequences, while MiXCR performed V(D)J alignment. Vaccine-responding clonotypes were defined with edgeR using replicate PBMC samples, requiring FDR below 0.01 and a log2 fold change above 5 up to day 15. Each bulk clonotype was labeled CD4 or CD8 based on which sequenced repertoire, CD4 or CD8, contained the clonotype at higher abundance. The public sequencing data were trimmed at Q25 with fastp and processed into clonotypes with MiXCR by TCRdb, which kept only in-frame beta chains. One record per CDR3 amino acid sequence lists the most common genes and DNA. The authors' filters were not applied to this entry. The sample table lists roughly 500,000 distinct CDR3 sequences, about a fifth of them with a count of one. About 13% of the sample is in the top ten clones.

This sample's treatment or condition label indicates: live attenuated yellow fever vaccine strain. Two biological replicates of bulk PBMCs were collected at each blood-draw timepoint. PBMCs were isolated from peripheral blood using a standard Ficoll-Paque protocol. RNA was extracted with TriZol from bulk PBMCs, CD4 and CD8 fractions, and dextramer-positive and dextramer-negative fractions. This material consisted of PBMCs, taken 15 days after the yellow fever booster vaccination. The TCR comes from a young man who received the YFV17D yellow fever vaccine. Rearrangement joined TRBV5-1 to TRBJ2-2, with TRBD1 tentatively as D gene (6 bases match). The CDR3 is CASTNQGQNTGELFF. The nucleotide sequence is given as TGCGCCAGCACCAACCAGGGGCAGAACACCGGGGAGCTGTTTTTT. When the CDR3 is completed using the reference TRBV5-1 and TRBJ2-2 genes on either side, the full variable domain is KAGVTQTPRYLIKTRGQQVTLSCSPISGHRSVSWYQQTPGQGLQFLFEYFSETQRNKGNFPGRFSGRQFSNSRSEMNVSTLELGDSALYLCASTNQGQNTGELFFGEGSRLTVL.